Sequencing of this T cell receptor (beta chain) was carried out in a study of Ad26.COV2.S vaccination and SARS-CoV-2 variants. Libraries were prepared by immunoSEQ multiplex PCR; TCRdb keeps only in-frame clonotypes and omits some of them. Here the sample spans about 350,000 clones, 88% being singletons. On this clone: One end of the junction fails to match germline, which may point to a read error.

The treatment: around 19 received Ad26.COV2.S at low or high dose, single or two shots; about 5 received placebo; per-sample allocation not given. Sampling took place 63 days after the first vaccine or placebo injection. CDR3 length: 15 amino acids. Germline values: CDR1 SNHLY, CDR2 FYNNEI. The receptor was isolated from a person aged 18 to 59 who received the Ad26.COV2.S COVID-19 vaccine or a placebo. The chain has TRBV2 and TRBJ2-7; 10 bases line up with TRBD2. The sequencing used peripheral blood, collected in a trial of Ad26.COV2.S vaccine versus placebo. DNA of the CDR3: TGCGCCGCCGGGGGGGCTAGCGGGGGACCCTACGAGCAGTACTTC. This encodes CAAGGASGGPYEQYF.